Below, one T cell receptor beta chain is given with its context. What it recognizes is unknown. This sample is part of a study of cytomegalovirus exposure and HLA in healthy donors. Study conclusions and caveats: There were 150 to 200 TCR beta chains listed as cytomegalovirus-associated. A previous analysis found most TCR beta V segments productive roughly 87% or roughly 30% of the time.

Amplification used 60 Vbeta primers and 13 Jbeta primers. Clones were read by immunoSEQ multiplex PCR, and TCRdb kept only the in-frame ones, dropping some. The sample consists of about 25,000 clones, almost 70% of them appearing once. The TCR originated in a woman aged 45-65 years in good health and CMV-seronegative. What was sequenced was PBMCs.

CDR3 DNA sequence: TGCGCCAGCAGCTTAATCGGGTCTAATGAAAAACTGTTTTTT. This translates into CASSLIGSNEKLFF. V usage is TRBV5-1 and J usage is TRBJ1-4; D is unclear. This CDR3 has 14 residues. Deletions cut 2 bases from V and 3 bases from J, with 8 bases between. Germline lookup yields CDR1 SGHRS and CDR2 YFSETQ.